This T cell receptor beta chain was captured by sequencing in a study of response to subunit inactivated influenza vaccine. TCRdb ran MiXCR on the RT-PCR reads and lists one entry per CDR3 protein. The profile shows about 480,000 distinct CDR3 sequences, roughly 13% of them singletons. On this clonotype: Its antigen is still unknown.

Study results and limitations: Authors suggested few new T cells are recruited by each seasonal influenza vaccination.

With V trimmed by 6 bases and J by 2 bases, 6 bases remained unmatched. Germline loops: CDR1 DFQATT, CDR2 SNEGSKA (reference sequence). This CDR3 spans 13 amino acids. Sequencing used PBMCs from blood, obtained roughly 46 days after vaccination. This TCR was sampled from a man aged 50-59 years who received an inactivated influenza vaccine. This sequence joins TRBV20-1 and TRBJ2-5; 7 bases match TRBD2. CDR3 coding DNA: TGCAGTGCACTCCGGGGGGTACAAGAGACCCAGTACTTC. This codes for CSALRGVQETQYF.